The T cell receptor (beta chain) described here comes from a study of chemoradiotherapy in HPV16-positive cancers. Across the whole study: Functional T-cell assays on two HPV16-positive patients' cells defined candidate HPV-specific clones and common TCR motifs.

To note about this clone: Its antigen is currently unknown.

Study-wide results and limits: During treatment, candidate HPV-specific clones and E7-related motifs expanded in tumor.

Per the germline V gene, CDR1 is MNHEY and CDR2 is SVGAGI. The ends were cut back, 5 bases at V and 2 bases at J, with 9 bases in the middle. CDR3 length: 14 amino acids. Repertoires were generated with immunoSEQ multiplex PCR, while TCRdb's copy carries only in-frame clones and drops some. In the table there are several thousand clones, over 70% of which are singletons. Over chemoradiotherapy, repertoires were sampled more than once. The clonotype originates from a human donor with HPV-associated anogenital cancer. Collection of the sample occurred from a patient who underwent chemoradiotherapy. V gene TRBV6-5 combines with J gene TRBJ1-4; no clear D. The CDR3 loop is CASSISVTNEKLFF. The DNA for the CDR3 is TGTGCCAGCAGTATCTCGGTGACTAATGAAAAACTGTTTTTT.